The clone carrying this TCR beta chain turned up a few times. In the original workflow: Scientists estimated how many nucleated cells there were by amplifying reference gene primers. Method: immunoSEQ multiplex PCR; TCRdb's copy keeps in-frame clones and lacks some. That table furnishes V, J and clone size, whereas the DNA furnished D and trimming. Among some 300,000 clones listed, about 91% were seen once. Trimming stripped 5 bases from V and 4 bases from J, with 18 bases between. The CDR3 has 16 amino acids. The V gene's germline CDR1 is SGHAT and CDR2 FQNNGV. This sample stems from a study of blood T cell repertoires in COVID-19.

V usage is TRBV11-2 and J usage is TRBJ1-3, with D perhaps matching TRBD1 (5 bases). The sample consisted of peripheral blood. The origin of this receptor is a woman younger than 45 who had recovered from COVID-19. The CDR3 loop is CASSPQGGTWGNTIYF. The DNA for the CDR3 is TGTGCCAGCAGCCCCCAAGGCGGGACGTGGGGAAACACCATATATTTT.